Listed here are 15 T cell receptor beta chains from one sample, sequenced in a study of response to subunit inactivated influenza vaccine. TCRdb re-called the RT-PCR reads with MiXCR, one entry per CDR3 protein. The sample consists of roughly 650,000 distinct CDR3 sequences, 14% of them appearing once. The starting material was PBMCs from blood, obtained 14 days before vaccination. Receptors originate from a man over 45 who received an inactivated influenza vaccine.

J is TRBJ1-1 and V is TRBV30, with 9 bases lining up with TRBD1. This CDR3 has 15 amino acids. V trimming: 0 bases; J trimming: 5 bases; junction bases outside the gene matches: 7. The germline CDR1 and CDR2 sequences are GTSNPN and SVGIG (reference sequence). The CDR3 nucleotides read TGTGCCTGGAGTGTACCCCACAGGGGGCAAACTGAAGCTTTCTTT. It codes for CAWSVPHRGQTEAFF.

Only a few counts were recorded for this clonotype. This chain links TRBV6-2 or TRBV6-3 with TRBJ1-2, with D tentatively TRBD1 (6 bases). Germline assignment: CDR1 MNHEY and CDR2 SVGEGT. V was pared by 2 bases and J by 6 bases, with 13 bases between. This CDR3 comprises 14 residues. CDR3 nucleotide sequence: TGTGCCAGCAGTTACGTACAGGGAACCCATGGCTACACCTTC. It specifies CASSYVQGTHGYTF.

The rearrangement joins TRBV18 to TRBJ2-3, with D tentatively TRBD2 (6 bases). Germline CDR1 is KGHSH and CDR2 is LQKENI. Trimming removed 4 bases at V and 3 bases at J, with 14 bases between. The CDR3 is made up of 15 amino acids. The DNA for the CDR3 is TGTGCCAGCTCACTTGGGCCCGCGGGAACAGATACGCAGTATTTT. It specifies CASSLGPAGTDTQYF.

The rearrangement links TRBV28 to TRBJ2-3; TRBD1 is a possible D gene (6 bases). This CDR3 is built from 16 residues. CDR1 is MDHEN and CDR2 is SYDVKM in the germline V gene. V lost 2 bases to trimming and J lost 4 bases, with 16 bases between them. The DNA of the CDR3 is TGTGCCAGCAGTTTACCGACAGGTCCTGGAGCAGATACGCAGTATTTT. It translates to CASSLPTGPGADTQYF.

This chain connects TRBV4-3 to TRBJ1-1, with D possibly TRBD1 on 5 matching bases. The germline V and J ends were trimmed by 4 bases and 4 bases, with 13 bases remaining between them. CDR1 LGHNA and CDR2 YSLEER come from the germline V gene. CDR3 size: 14 residues. The CDR3 region is CASSRQQRGTEAFF. The DNA of the CDR3 is TGCGCCAGCAGCCGCCAGCAGAGGGGCACTGAAGCTTTCTTT.

V usage is TRBV20-1 and J usage is TRBJ2-3, with 8 bases identical to TRBD2. V lost 0 bases, J lost 0 bases, and 5 bases stayed unmatched. CDR3 length: 16 amino acids. Germline V CDR1 and CDR2: DFQATT, SNEGSKA (reference sequence). The CDR3 bases are TGCAGTGCTAGAGACGGTAGCGGGAAAAGCACAGATACGCAGTATTTT. Translation gives CSARDGSGKSTDTQYF.

This clonotype occurred a few times. V is TRBV12-3 or TRBV12-4 and J is TRBJ2-2; TRBD2 aligns across 10 bases. V lost 4 bases, J lost 1 base, and 3 bases stayed unmatched. The CDR3 is 16 amino acids. CDR3 in DNA: TGTGCCAGCAGTTCCCCTAGCGGGGGGAACACCGGGGAGCTGTTTTTT. It translates to CASSSPSGGNTGELFF.

As for this clonotype: At one of its ends the junction is not consistent with the germline gene, which may arise from a read error. The chain recombines TRBV5-1 with TRBJ1-1, with TRBD1 matching over 9 bases. CDR1 is SGHRS, CDR2 YFSETQ, per germline. This CDR3 contains 14 residues. The CDR3 loop is CASSAGTGQTGAFF. The CDR3 coding sequence is TGCGCCAGCAGCGCAGGGACAGGGCAAACTGGAGCTTTCTTT. The full variable domain, completed using reference TRBV5-1 and TRBJ1-1, is KAGVTQTPRYLIKTRGQQVTLSCSPISGHRSVSWYQQTPGQGLQFLFEYFSETQRNKGNFPGRFSGRQFSNSRSEMNVSTLELGDSALYLCASSAGTGQTGAFFGQGTRLTVV.

The sample holds a few counts of this clonotype. The chain links TRBV10-3 to TRBJ1-5; a possible D gene is TRBD1 (5 bases). The germline gives CDR1 ENHRY, CDR2 SYGVKD. The length of the CDR3 is 14 residues. V gave up 5 bases and J gave up 3 bases, with 11 bases separating them. For the CDR3, the DNA is TGTGCCATCAGTCCCGGGGGTTACAATCAGCCCCAGCATTTT. This encodes CAISPGGYNQPQHF.

The genes are TRBV3-1 and TRBJ2-7; TRBD1 aligns across 10 bases. V trimming: 3 bases; J trimming: 6 bases; junction bases outside the gene matches: 8. Germline V gene lookup returns CDR1 LGHDT and CDR2 YNNKEL (reference sequence). The CDR3 spans 15 residues. DNA for the CDR3: TGTGCCAGCAGCCAGACCGGGACAGGGGTTCCCGAGCAGTACTTC. Residues: CASSQTGTGVPEQYF.

There are a few counts of this clonotype. The V gene is TRBV7-6, the J gene TRBJ2-7; D unresolved. The CDR3 runs 14 residues. Trimming stripped 1 base from V and 2 bases from J, with 9 bases between. The V gene's germline CDR1 is SGHVS and CDR2 FNYEAQ. The DNA of the CDR3 is TGTGCCAGCAGCTTAGGAGCCATAACCTACGAGCAGTACTTC. Translation: CASSLGAITYEQYF.

This clonotype was seen ten or more times. DNA for the CDR3: TGTGCCAGCAGTTTCGGCGGGGCTGGGGCCAACGTCCTGACTTTC. It specifies CASSFGGAGANVLTF. V is TRBV12-3 or TRBV12-4 and J is TRBJ2-6, with D possibly being TRBD2 (6 bases). V lost 3 bases and J 2 bases, leaving 8 bases between the germline ends. This CDR3 is 15 amino acids long.

This clonotype was observed a handful of times. This sequence joins TRBV15 and TRBJ2-5, with 7 bases that match TRBD2. CDR3 size: 16 residues. Germline V gene sequence: CDR1 LNHNV, CDR2 YYDKDF (reference sequence). V trimming: 1 base; J trimming: 5 bases; junction bases outside the gene matches: 10. CDR3 sequence (DNA): TGTGCCACCAGCAGAGGAGCGGGAATAGGTTGGGAGACCCAGTACTTC. This gives the protein CATSRGAGIGWETQYF.

The chain is built from TRBV28 and TRBJ2-2, with 8 positions matching TRBD2. The CDR3 loop spans 17 amino acids. The V gene end was trimmed by 4 bases and the J gene end by 3 bases; junction bases not matched to a gene: 10. Germline V lookup: CDR1 MDHEN, CDR2 SYDVKM. DNA of the CDR3: TGTGCCAGCAGTTCGGGGGGACTAGGGTCACACACCGGGGAGCTGTTTTTT. Protein product: CASSSGGLGSHTGELFF.

The chain couples TRBV3-1 to TRBJ1-1; 10 nucleotides align to TRBD1. There are 14 residues in the CDR3. Germline lookup yields CDR1 LGHDT and CDR2 YNNKEL (reference sequence). J gave up 5 bases and V 6 bases, and 6 bases lay outside the gene matches. The CDR3 spells CASRRTGGGTEAFF. CDR3 DNA: TGTGCCAGCAGGAGGACAGGGGGTGGAACTGAAGCTTTCTTT. The complete variable domain, with remaining parts taken from reference TRBV3-1 and TRBJ1-1, reads DTAVSQTPKYLVTQMGNDKSIKCEQNLGHDTMYWYKQDSKKFLKIMFSYNNKELIINETVPNRFSPKSPDKAHLNLHINSLELGDSAVYFCASRRTGGGTEAFFGQGTRLTVV.